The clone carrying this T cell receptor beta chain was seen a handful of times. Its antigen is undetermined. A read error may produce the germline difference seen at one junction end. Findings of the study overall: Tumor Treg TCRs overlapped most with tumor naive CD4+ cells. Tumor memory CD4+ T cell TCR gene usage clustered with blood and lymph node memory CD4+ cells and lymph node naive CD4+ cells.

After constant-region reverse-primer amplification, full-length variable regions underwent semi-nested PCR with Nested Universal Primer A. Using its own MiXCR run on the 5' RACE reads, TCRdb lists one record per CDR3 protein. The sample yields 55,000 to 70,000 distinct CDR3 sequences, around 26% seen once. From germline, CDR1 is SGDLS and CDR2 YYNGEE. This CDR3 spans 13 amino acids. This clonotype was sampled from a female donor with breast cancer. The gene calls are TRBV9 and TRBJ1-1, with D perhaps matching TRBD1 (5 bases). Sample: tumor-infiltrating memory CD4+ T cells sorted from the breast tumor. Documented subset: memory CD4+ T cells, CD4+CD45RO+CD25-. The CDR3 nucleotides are TGTGCCCGCAGCGTAGCCAGGGACACTGAAGCTTTCTTT. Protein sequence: CARSVARDTEAFF.